This T cell receptor beta chain was found in a study of CD8 T cells in ankylosing spondylitis. The study's findings and limits: Reportedly, significant enrichment of disease-linked clones occurred in matched ankylosing spondylitis synovial fluid.

The CDR3 is 16 amino acids. Germline CDR1 DFQATT, CDR2 SNEGSKA (reference sequence). The germline V and J ends were trimmed by 3 bases and 0 bases, with 16 bases remaining between them. A single record per CDR3 protein comes from TCRdb applying MiXCR to the 5' RACE reads. Of around 330,000 distinct CDR3 sequences listed, around 10% are singletons. In its sample, this clonotype was seen many times. Its antigen is not identified. The sequencing input was blood, either unsorted or a sorted T cell fraction (not recorded which). This TCR was sampled from a female donor with ankylosing spondylitis or in good health (not recorded which). The chain has TRBV20-1 and TRBJ2-3, with D uncertain. Here the CDR3 reads CSASSGRSSSTDTQYF. DNA for the CDR3: TGCAGTGCTAGTTCCGGCCGGAGCTCTAGCACAGATACGCAGTATTTT.